The 28 T cell receptor beta chains below all came from one sample that was sequenced in a study of cytomegalovirus exposure and HLA in healthy donors. This PCR relied on a set of 60 Vbeta primers and 13 Jbeta primers. TCRdb's copy holds only in-frame clones and misses some; the assay was immunoSEQ multiplex PCR. The sample's table shows more than 130,000 clones. The sample consisted of PBMCs. The receptors shown here come from a man aged 40-55 years in good health and CMV-seronegative.

The V gene is TRBV2, the J gene TRBJ1-5; D is possibly TRBD1 (5 bases). The germline gives CDR1 SNHLY, CDR2 FYNNEI. The CDR3 consists of 14 residues. The ends were cut back, 5 bases at V and 2 bases at J, with 10 bases in the middle. The CDR3 DNA sequence: TGTGCCAGCAGTCGGGGGGGACGCAATCAGCCCCAGCATTTT. It is translated as CASSRGGRNQPQHF.

The rearrangement links TRBV4-3 to TRBJ1-5, with D maybe TRBD1 (6 bases). Germline values: CDR1 LGHNA, CDR2 YSLEER. The V end lost 0 bases, the J end lost 7 bases, and 16 bases lay between the germline ends. CDR3 length: 16 residues. CDR3 sequence (DNA): TGCGCCAGCAGCCAAGATTGGGAACAGGGAGGGCAGCCCCAGCATTTT. Translation: CASSQDWEQGGQPQHF.

The chain is built from TRBV19 and TRBJ1-2; D uncertain. Trimming left V 3 bases short and J 2 bases short, with 4 bases between. The CDR3 has 12 residues. CDR1 is LNHDA and CDR2 is SQIVND in the germline V gene (reference sequence). The CDR3 reads CASSITNYGYTF. CDR3 in DNA: TGTGCCAGTAGTATTACAAACTATGGCTACACCTTC.

This sequence joins TRBV7-2 and TRBJ2-1; 7 bases are shared with TRBD2. V trimming: 5 bases; J trimming: 0 bases; junction bases outside the gene matches: 4. CDR3 length: 15 amino acids. In germline, CDR1 is SGHTA, CDR2 FQGNSA. The CDR3 DNA is TGTGCCAGCAGCACAGCGGGGAGCTCCTACAATGAGCAGTTCTTC. Its protein product is CASSTAGSSYNEQFF.

The rearrangement uses TRBV2 and TRBJ2-1; D is possibly TRBD1 (6 bases). Per germline, CDR1 SNHLY and CDR2 FYNNEI. V lost 6 bases and J 2 bases, leaving 8 bases between the germline ends. The CDR3 runs 13 residues. CDR3 residues: CASSRGTYNEQFF. The CDR3 DNA follows: TGTGCCAGCAGCAGGGGCACCTACAATGAGCAGTTCTTC.

The chain joins TRBV9 to TRBJ1-2, with a tentative D call TRBD1 (6 bases). Germline CDR1 reads SGDLS; CDR2 reads YYNGEE. The CDR3 is made up of 14 amino acids. V lost 4 bases, J lost 2 bases, and 12 bases lay in between. CDR3 DNA sequence: TGTGCCAGCAGCACACAACAGGGAAACTATGGCTACACCTTC. This gives the protein CASSTQQGNYGYTF.

This chain connects TRBV28 to TRBJ1-2, with D possibly TRBD1 on 6 matching bases. Germline assignment: CDR1 MDHEN and CDR2 SYDVKM. V lost 4 bases and J 2 bases, leaving 14 bases between the germline ends. This CDR3 has 15 residues. The CDR3 bases are TGTGCCAGCAGTTGGGGGGGCAGGCCGAACTATGGCTACACCTTC. This encodes CASSWGGRPNYGYTF.

The chain uses TRBV2 and TRBJ2-1, with D maybe TRBD2 (6 bases). Trimming left V 5 bases short and J 0 bases short, with 11 bases between. The CDR3 is 15 amino acids. Germline-derived CDR1 and CDR2 are SNHLY and FYNNEI. The CDR3 reads CASSKGRTSYNEQFF. CDR3 DNA: TGTGCCAGCAGTAAGGGGAGGACCTCCTACAATGAGCAGTTCTTC.

The V and J genes are TRBV27 and TRBJ2-3; maybe TRBD2 (5 bases). The germline V gene has CDR1 MNHEY and CDR2 SMNVEV (reference sequence). The CDR3 is 16 residues long. V was cut by 4 bases and J by 0 bases, with 14 bases left in between. CDR3 sequence (DNA): TGTGCCAGCAGTTCCTTCGAGAGGGCTAGCACAGATACGCAGTATTTT. Amino acids: CASSSFERASTDTQYF.

CDR3 bases: TGTGCCAGCAGCTACAAACTAGCGCCATCATGGGACGAGCAGTACTTC. Protein product: CASSYKLAPSWDEQYF. V and J are TRBV7-9 and TRBJ2-7; 7 positions agree with TRBD2. V lost 4 bases to trimming and J lost 5 bases; unmatched junction nucleotides: 14. The CDR3 has 16 amino acids. The V gene's germline CDR1 is SEHNR and CDR2 FQNEAQ (reference sequence).

The chain employs TRBV7-8 and TRBJ1-3, with D possibly matching TRBD1 (5 bases). V dropped 1 base and J dropped 12 bases, with 16 bases sitting between them. CDR1 SGHVS and CDR2 FQNEAQ come from the germline V gene. This CDR3 is 14 amino acids long. CDR3 DNA: TGTGCCAGCAGCTTAGTGGGCGGGGAAACAGGCATATATTTT. Amino acid sequence: CASSLVGGETGIYF.

This sequence joins TRBV5-1 and TRBJ1-2, with D tentatively TRBD1 (5 bases). Germline CDR1 reads SGHRS; CDR2 reads YFSETQ. Deletions cut 4 bases from V and 3 bases from J, with 16 bases between. CDR3 size: 15 residues. For the CDR3, the DNA is TGCGCCAGCAGCCCATCGGGGGGGAACTACTATGGCTACACCTTC. Translating it yields CASSPSGGNYYGYTF.

V and J are TRBV9 and TRBJ2-1; possible D gene TRBD2, 5 bases. Trimming stripped 4 bases from V and 8 bases from J, with 22 bases between. This CDR3 has 16 residues. Germline CDR1 reads SGDLS; CDR2 reads YYNGEE. The CDR3 region is CASSPETWVPRDEQFF. CDR3 DNA sequence: TGTGCCAGCAGCCCAGAGACGTGGGTGCCGAGGGATGAGCAGTTCTTC.

The V and J genes are TRBV9 and TRBJ1-3, with D tentatively TRBD1 (6 bases). Germline assignment: CDR1 SGDLS and CDR2 YYNGEE. The V end lost 3 bases, the J end lost 4 bases, and 14 bases lay between the germline ends. This CDR3 spans 15 amino acids. CDR3: CASSALTGNGNTIYF. CDR3 sequence (DNA): TGTGCCAGCAGCGCCCTTACAGGGAACGGAAACACCATATATTTT.

V gene TRBV7-3 combines with J gene TRBJ1-2; no definite D call. This CDR3 comprises 13 residues. Germline CDR1 SGHTA, CDR2 FQGTGA. The V and J ends lost 2 bases and 2 bases respectively, with 6 bases between them. CDR3 nucleotide sequence: TGTGCCAGCAGCTTACCGGGAAACTATGGCTACACCTTC. Translating gives CASSLPGNYGYTF.

V gene TRBV6-5 combines with J gene TRBJ2-1; TRBD2 might be the D (6 bases). V lost 2 bases, J lost 7 bases, and 15 bases lay in between. The CDR3 runs to 15 residues. The germline CDR1 and CDR2 sequences are MNHEY and SVGAGI. The CDR3 reads CASSYEATGRNEQFF. CDR3 coding DNA: TGTGCCAGCAGTTACGAAGCGACGGGGAGGAATGAGCAGTTCTTC.

The rearrangement uses TRBV5-4 and TRBJ1-1, with D perhaps TRBD1 (5 bases). The germline V gene has CDR1 SGHNT and CDR2 YYREEE (reference sequence). The CDR3 has 15 residues. V was cut by 4 bases and J by 0 bases, with 13 bases left in between. The CDR3 DNA reads TGTGCCAGCAGCCCTCCGGGGGGTATGAACACTGAAGCTTTCTTT. This sequence encodes CASSPPGGMNTEAFF. The complete variable domain, with remaining parts taken from reference TRBV5-4 and TRBJ1-1, reads ETGVTQSPTHLIKTRGQQVTLRCSSQSGHNTVSWYQQALGQGPQFIFQYYREEENGRGNFPPRFSGLQFPNYSSELNVNALELDDSALYLCASSPPGGMNTEAFFGQGTRLTVV.

The chain employs TRBV19 and TRBJ2-3, with 10 bases that match TRBD2. J gave up 3 bases and V 5 bases, and 8 bases lay outside the gene matches. Germline V gene sequence: CDR1 LNHDA, CDR2 SQIVND (reference sequence). This CDR3 is 16 amino acids long. The CDR3 reads CASSGASGGVTDTQYF. The CDR3 nucleotides read TGTGCCAGTAGTGGGGCTAGCGGGGGAGTGACAGATACGCAGTATTTT.

The chain joins TRBV6-6 to TRBJ2-7; D is perhaps TRBD2 (6 bases). V was pared by 4 bases and J by 2 bases, with 12 bases between. The germline V gene encodes CDR1 MNHNY and CDR2 SVGAGI (reference sequence). The CDR3 loop spans 14 amino acids. The CDR3 loop reads CASSSGTSTYEQYF. For the CDR3, the DNA is TGTGCCAGCAGTTCTGGGACTTCCACCTACGAGCAGTACTTC.

The chain uses TRBV5-6 and TRBJ2-7; tentatively, D is TRBD1 (5 bases). This CDR3 contains 14 residues. V lost 9 bases, J lost 5 bases, and 21 bases lay in between. Germline assignment: CDR1 SGHDT and CDR2 YYEEEE. DNA of the CDR3: TGTGCCACCATGTTCGTTGGGGCGCCGAACGAGCAGTACTTC. Its protein product is CATMFVGAPNEQYF.

This chain uses TRBV6-4 with TRBJ2-1; 9 nucleotides match TRBD2. The CDR3 is 15 amino acids. CDR1 is MRHNA, CDR2 SNTAGT, per germline. The J segment lost 9 bases and the V segment lost 6 bases, leaving 12 bases of the junction unmatched. Written as DNA, the CDR3 is TGTGCCAGCAGCCCCCTGGCGGGGGGGCCCACTGAGCAGTTCTTC. It encodes CASSPLAGGPTEQFF.

The chain combines TRBV13 with TRBJ2-1; 10 nucleotides align to TRBD1. The CDR3 has 16 amino acids. CDR1 is PRHDT, CDR2 FYEKMQ, per germline (reference sequence). V trimming: 0 bases; J trimming: 8 bases; junction bases outside the gene matches: 7. The CDR3 spells CASSLGGTGVFYEQFF. Here the CDR3 DNA reads TGTGCCAGCAGCTTAGGCGGGACAGGGGTTTTCTATGAGCAGTTCTTC.

V is TRBV28 and J is TRBJ1-2, with TRBD1 identical over 9 bases. The germline gives CDR1 MDHEN, CDR2 SYDVKM. J gave up 4 bases and V 4 bases, and 13 bases lay outside the gene matches. The length of the CDR3 is 17 residues. In DNA, the CDR3 is TGTGCCAGCAGTTACACTCACCCGGGACAGGGAGGCTATGGCTACACCTTC. Its translation is CASSYTHPGQGGYGYTF.

V is TRBV15 and J is TRBJ1-2; no clear D. Trimming took 1 base from V and 5 from J, leaving 11 bases between them. The CDR3 is made up of 14 amino acids. The germline V gene has CDR1 LNHNV and CDR2 YYDKDF (reference sequence). Here the CDR3 reads CATSRASIGYGYTF. CDR3 in DNA: TGTGCCACCAGCAGAGCGTCCATCGGGTATGGCTACACCTTC.

The chain couples TRBV29-1 to TRBJ2-1; 7 bases fit TRBD1. This CDR3 is built from 13 residues. The trim removed 6 bases at V and 4 bases at J, leaving 6 bases unmatched. Germline V gene lookup returns CDR1 SQVTM and CDR2 ANQGSEA. The CDR3 reads CSVAGTEYNEQFF. CDR3 nucleotides: TGCAGCGTGGCCGGGACAGAATACAATGAGCAGTTCTTC.

This sequence joins TRBV28 and TRBJ2-3; a weak D match, TRBD2 (6 bases). Looked up from germline, CDR1 is MDHEN and CDR2 is SYDVKM. Trimming removed 6 bases at V and 3 bases at J, with 13 bases between. The CDR3 totals 14 residues. CDR3 residues: CASREAGRTDTQYF. The CDR3 DNA is TGTGCCAGCAGGGAGGCGGGGAGGACAGATACGCAGTATTTT.

The V gene is TRBV7-2, the J gene TRBJ1-1, with D uncertain. This CDR3 has 15 amino acids. Trimming pared 5 bases from V and 1 base from J, leaving 14 bases between. CDR1 is SGHTA, CDR2 FQGNSA, per germline. The chain's CDR3 is CASSPRGGPNTEAFF. As DNA, the CDR3 is TGTGCCAGCAGCCCTCGGGGAGGCCCGAACACTGAAGCTTTCTTT.

The CDR3 region has the DNA TGTGCCAGCAGTGAACGGGACAGGGTTGGGGCTTTCTTT. This encodes CASSERDRVGAFF. The chain combines TRBV2 with TRBJ1-1; 9 nucleotides line up with TRBD1. The V and J ends lost 2 bases and 11 bases, in that order; junction bases with no gene match: 6. The germline gives CDR1 SNHLY, CDR2 FYNNEI. The CDR3 totals 13 residues.